These 2 T cell receptor beta chains originate from one sample sequenced in a study of T-cell reconstitution after alpha-beta-depleted transplantation in children. Construction of the TCRbeta library involved unique molecular identifiers. TCRdb passed the PCR reads through MiXCR, listing each CDR3 protein once. The sample has 350,000 to 400,000 distinct CDR3 sequences, around 21% seen once. The sequences come from PBMCs from the stem cell graft donor, collected from the stem cell graft. The receptors were sampled from a human donor who donated a stem cell graft to a child with acute myeloid leukemia.

There are a few counts of this clonotype. The chain recombines TRBV12-3 or TRBV12-4 with TRBJ1-3; a weak D match, TRBD1 (5 bases). The CDR3 totals 15 residues. V lost 6 bases, J lost 1 base, and 13 bases lay in between. CDR3 bases: TGTGCCAGCAGGACCGGGACTCTTTCTGGAAACACCATATATTTT. This codes for CASRTGTLSGNTIYF.

This clonotype was seen only a few times. This rearrangement joins TRBV5-1 to TRBJ1-1; D is ambiguous. The CDR3 sequence is 17 residues long. The germline V gene has CDR1 SGHRS and CDR2 YFSETQ. With 4 bases removed from V and 0 bases from J, the gap between germline ends came to 19 bases. The CDR3: CASSPRRERSVNTEAFF. As DNA, the CDR3 is TGCGCCAGCAGCCCTAGGCGGGAACGATCGGTGAACACTGAAGCTTTCTTT.